Below are 25 T cell receptor beta chains sequenced from a single sample in a study of vaccination effects on CD4 cells after COVID-19. Antigen specificity for these receptors is unknown. ViraFEST assay sequencing came after antigen-specific CD4+ T cells were expanded with viral peptide pools. An approximately ten-day culture period preceded the isolation of CD4+ T cells. Each participant was given two doses of one vaccine (BNT162b2 or mRNA-1273). Assay: immunoSEQ multiplex PCR; the TCRdb copy retains only in-frame clones and omits some. The sample shows tens of thousands of clones, around 74% of them seen only once. The material was CD4+ T cells from PBMCs cultured with HCoV-229E spike peptides, obtained after COVID-19 vaccination. These receptors were collected from a human donor who received a COVID-19 vaccine.

This clone appeared once. The chain has TRBV10-1 and TRBJ2-5; D remains unclear. CDR1 is WNHNN and CDR2 is SYGVQD in the germline V gene (reference sequence). V was trimmed by 4 bases and J by 7 bases, leaving 4 bases between them. The CDR3 is 10 residues long. The CDR3 region has the DNA TGCGCCAGCAGTGCGGGGACCCAGTACTTC. Residues: CASSAGTQYF.

J is TRBJ1-1 and V is TRBV6-1, with D unclear. This CDR3 region has 15 residues. Germline V gene data show CDR1 as MNHNS and CDR2 as SASEGT. V was clipped by 3 bases and J by 1 base, with 12 bases between them. The CDR3 is CASSDLRVTNTEAFF. The CDR3 DNA reads TGTGCCAGCAGTGATTTGAGGGTTACGAACACTGAAGCTTTCTTT.

This clone was seen a handful of times. The chain couples TRBV5-1 to TRBJ1-2, with no clear D. The V end lost 4 bases, the J end lost 7 bases, and 23 bases lay between the germline ends. The CDR3 is 16 amino acids. Germline assignment: CDR1 SGHRS and CDR2 YFSETQ. CDR3 sequence (DNA): TGCGCCAGCAGCCCACCCCAAGTAGGCCTTAAGGCTGGCTACACCTTC. Translating it yields CASSPPQVGLKAGYTF.

The genes are TRBV6-5 and TRBJ2-6; perhaps TRBD2 as D (6 bases). Germline assignment: CDR1 MNHEY and CDR2 SVGAGI. Trimming shortened V by 5 bases and J by 3 bases, and 8 bases separated the two germline ends. This CDR3 is built from 14 residues. The DNA of the CDR3 is TGTGCCAGCAGTAGGCGGGATGGGGCCAACGTCCTGACTTTC. As protein: CASSRRDGANVLTF.

V is TRBV3-1 (or the pseudogene TRBV3-2) and J is TRBJ2-7; D possibly corresponds to TRBD1 (7 bases). The CDR3 runs 11 residues. Germline CDR1 and CDR2: LGHDT and YNNKEL (reference sequence). The CDR3 DNA is TGTGCCAGCAGCCAAGATCAGGGGGGAGGCGTC. It translates to CASSQDQGGGV.

The chain is built from TRBV6-2 or TRBV6-3 and TRBJ2-5; 8 bases agree with TRBD1. This CDR3 is built from 18 residues. Unmatched junction bases numbered 12, after V lost 2 bases and J lost 1 base. Germline values: CDR1 MNHEY, CDR2 SVGEGT. The CDR3 DNA reads TGTGCCAGCAGTTACCGTCCAAGACAGGGGAGAGGCCAAGAGACCCAGTACTTC. Amino acid sequence: CASSYRPRQGRGQETQYF.

This chain joins TRBV6-2 or TRBV6-3 and TRBJ2-6, with D maybe TRBD1 (5 bases). Trimming shortened V by 5 bases and J by 4 bases, and 12 bases separated the two germline ends. Germline V gene sequence: CDR1 MNHEY, CDR2 SVGEGT. This CDR3 region has 15 residues. The CDR3: CASSRDRSGANVLTF. The CDR3 DNA reads TGTGCCAGCAGTCGCGACAGATCCGGGGCCAACGTCCTGACTTTC.

The chain employs TRBV19 and TRBJ2-3; maybe TRBD2 (5 bases). Trimming shortened V by 6 bases and J by 2 bases, and 9 bases separated the two germline ends. Germline V gene lookup returns CDR1 LNHDA and CDR2 SQIVND (reference sequence). The CDR3 is 13 residues long. CDR3: CASSLGVTDTQYF. For the CDR3, the DNA is TGTGCCAGTAGCCTCGGGGTCACAGATACGCAGTATTTT.

The chain carries TRBV20-1 and TRBJ2-1; D ambiguous. The CDR3 covers 11 residues. The V and J ends lost 0 bases and 8 bases respectively, with 5 bases between them. CDR1 and CDR2 (germline): DFQATT, SNEGSKA (reference sequence). CDR3 sequence: CSAREADEQFF. CDR3 in DNA: TGCAGTGCTAGAGAGGCGGATGAGCAGTTCTTC.

This sequence joins TRBV5-1 and TRBJ1-6, with D unclear. This CDR3 has 15 residues. From germline, CDR1 is SGHRS and CDR2 YFSETQ. Deletions cut 0 bases from V and 4 bases from J, with 8 bases between. Here the CDR3 reads CASSLEPVYNSPLHF. The CDR3 bases are TGCGCCAGCAGCTTGGAGCCGGTTTATAATTCACCCCTCCACTTT.

The table lists this clone with a few counts. The chain is built from TRBV14 and TRBJ2-1, with D unclear. CDR1 is SGHDN and CDR2 is FVKESK in the germline V gene. This CDR3 region has 15 residues. V lost 1 base and J 3 bases, leaving 10 bases between the germline ends. The DNA of the CDR3 is TGTGCCAGCAGCCAAGGTATGAGTAGCTACAATGAGCAGTTCTTC. Its protein is CASSQGMSSYNEQFF.

CDR3 in DNA: TGCGCCAGCAGCTTGGACGGATCCTATGGCTACACCTTC. Translated: CASSLDGSYGYTF. The chain couples TRBV5-1 to TRBJ1-2; D is undetermined. The V end lost 0 bases, the J end lost 4 bases, and 7 bases lay between the germline ends. The CDR3 is made up of 13 amino acids. Germline V gene lookup returns CDR1 SGHRS and CDR2 YFSETQ.

The V gene is TRBV5-1, the J gene TRBJ2-3, with D perhaps matching TRBD2 (5 bases). CDR3 length: 13 residues. Germline V gene data show CDR1 as SGHRS and CDR2 as YFSETQ. V lost 0 bases to trimming and J lost 6 bases, with 8 bases between them. This CDR3 reads CASSLGPGDTQYF. As DNA, the CDR3 is TGCGCCAGCAGCTTGGGTCCGGGGGATACGCAGTATTTT.

This chain connects TRBV5-1 to TRBJ2-2; 11 positions match TRBD1. V dropped 3 bases and J dropped 2; count of bases not matched to a gene: 6. This CDR3 spans 17 amino acids. Germline-derived CDR1 and CDR2 are SGHRS and YFSETQ. CDR3 sequence (DNA): TGCGCCAGCAGCTCCCGGGACAGGGGGGTAAACACCGGGGAGCTGTTTTTT. Translated: CASSSRDRGVNTGELFF.

V gene TRBV6-5 combines with J gene TRBJ1-1, with D possibly matching TRBD1 (5 bases). The germline CDR1 and CDR2 sequences are MNHEY and SVGAGI. Deletions cut 11 bases from V and 5 bases from J, with 18 bases between. The CDR3 has 13 amino acids. CDR3 coding DNA: TGTGCCCACGGTCGGGGGGATGATACTGAAGCTTTCTTT. Its protein product is CAHGRGDDTEAFF.

V gene TRBV20-1 combines with J gene TRBJ2-6; D is unresolved. Germline V gene data show CDR1 as DFQATT and CDR2 as SNEGSKA (reference sequence). The CDR3 loop spans 15 amino acids. The ends were cut back, 3 bases at V and 1 base at J, with 10 bases in the middle. This CDR3 is CSASRVASGANVLTF. The CDR3 DNA reads TGCAGTGCTAGTAGGGTGGCTTCTGGGGCCAACGTCCTGACTTTC.

The V gene is TRBV30, the J gene TRBJ2-3; D uncertain. The germline V and J ends were trimmed by 0 bases and 8 bases, with 12 bases remaining between them. This CDR3 is 13 amino acids long. From germline, CDR1 is GTSNPN and CDR2 SVGIG (reference sequence). Here the CDR3 reads CAWSVIAAVTQYF. The DNA for the CDR3 is TGTGCCTGGAGTGTAATAGCCGCAGTTACGCAGTATTTT.

The chain employs TRBV7-2 and TRBJ1-2, with a weak D call TRBD1 (5 bases). From germline, CDR1 is SGHTA and CDR2 FQGNSA. The CDR3 is 17 amino acids. Trimming shortened V by 3 bases and J by 7 bases, and 24 bases separated the two germline ends. DNA for the CDR3: TGTGCCAGCAGCTTGAGTAAGGGGAGAGTGGGGTACGGTGGCTACACCTTC. Protein: CASSLSKGRVGYGGYTF.

This chain joins TRBV3-1 (or the pseudogene TRBV3-2) and TRBJ1-1; no reliable D call. CDR3 length equals 12 residues. The V and J ends lost 4 bases and 1 base respectively, with 4 bases between them. Germline V CDR1 and CDR2: LGHDT, YNNKEL (reference sequence). In DNA, the CDR3 is TGTGCCAGCAGCCGGGGGAACACTGAAGCTTTCTTT. Translated, it gives CASSRGNTEAFF.

The chain carries TRBV7-2 and TRBJ2-3; 8 bases are a match to TRBD1. Germline CDR1 reads SGHTA; CDR2 reads FQGNSA. The CDR3 is made up of 17 amino acids. The V gene end was trimmed by 5 bases and the J gene end by 0 bases; junction bases not matched to a gene: 10. DNA for the CDR3: TGTGCCAGCAGCCTGAGGACAGGGCAAACTAGCACAGATACGCAGTATTTT. This sequence encodes CASSLRTGQTSTDTQYF.

V is TRBV7-3 and J is TRBJ1-1, with TRBD1 as a possible D gene (5 bases). Trimming removed 5 bases at V and 1 base at J, with 8 bases between. From germline, CDR1 is SGHTA and CDR2 FQGTGA. The CDR3 is 13 residues long. The DNA for the CDR3 is TGTGCCAGCAGCACAACAGGGAACACTGAAGCTTTCTTT. It translates to CASSTTGNTEAFF.

The genes are TRBV18 and TRBJ2-5; TRBD2 matches 7 bases. V lost 2 bases and J lost 3; bases outside the gene matches: 3. This CDR3 has 14 amino acids. In germline, CDR1 is KGHSH, CDR2 LQKENI. For the CDR3, the DNA is TGTGCCAGCTCACCATTCGCGGGGGAAGAGACCCAGTACTTC. Protein sequence: CASSPFAGEETQYF.

The chain carries TRBV15 and TRBJ1-3; D is perhaps TRBD1 (5 bases). The germline V gene has CDR1 LNHNV and CDR2 YYDKDF (reference sequence). The CDR3 runs 16 residues. V lost 3 bases to trimming and J lost 4 bases, with 16 bases between them. The CDR3 sequence: CATSRGRGLDGNTIYF. CDR3 DNA: TGTGCCACCAGCAGGGGGCGGGGACTGGACGGAAACACCATATATTTT.

The J gene is TRBJ2-3, the V gene TRBV24-1; D gene unclear. The germline CDR1 and CDR2 sequences are KGHDR and SFDVKD. V lost 5 bases, J lost 2 bases, and 10 bases lay in between. The CDR3 consists of 14 residues. Here the CDR3 DNA reads TGTGCCACCAGTGTTGCCCTACCCACAGATACGCAGTATTTT. Translating gives CATSVALPTDTQYF.

The rearrangement links TRBV2 to TRBJ1-2; TRBD1 might be the D (5 bases). This CDR3 contains 12 residues. CDR1 and CDR2 (germline): SNHLY, FYNNEI. The V and J ends lost 4 bases and 2 bases respectively, with 5 bases between them. The CDR3: CASSGQNYGYTF. CDR3 sequence (DNA): TGTGCCAGCAGTGGACAGAACTATGGCTACACCTTC.